Following are 11 T cell receptor beta chains from one sample sequenced in a study of lymphopenia after photon versus proton radiotherapy. Profiled with immunoSEQ multiplex PCR; TCRdb holds only in-frame clones, not every one. The table has tens of thousands of clones, about 90% seen once. Sequences were derived from peripheral blood, sampled from a patient treated with proton-based radiotherapy. All receptors come from an elderly man with esophageal cancer.

J is TRBJ2-7 and V is TRBV6-5; 11 bases fit TRBD1. Germline V gene sequence: CDR1 MNHEY, CDR2 SVGAGI. The CDR3 is made up of 14 amino acids. With 5 bases clipped from V and 4 bases from J, the junction kept 4 bases outside the gene matches. The CDR3 reads CASSDGQGAYEQYF. DNA of the CDR3: TGTGCCAGCAGTGACGGACAGGGGGCATACGAGCAGTACTTC.

CDR3 in amino acids: CASSLLGGEAVYGYTF. CDR3 DNA: TGTGCCAGCAGCTTACTTGGGGGCGAAGCTGTCTATGGCTACACCTTC. The chain links TRBV7-2 to TRBJ1-2; D perhaps matches TRBD1 (6 bases). The ends were cut back, 2 bases at V and 4 bases at J, with 17 bases in the middle. Looked up from germline, CDR1 is SGHTA and CDR2 is FQGNSA. This CDR3 region has 16 residues.

The rearrangement joins TRBV27 to TRBJ1-1; D is ambiguous. With 2 bases removed from V and 5 bases from J, the gap between germline ends came to 12 bases. The CDR3 is made up of 14 amino acids. CDR1 MNHEY and CDR2 SMNVEV come from the germline V gene (reference sequence). DNA for the CDR3: TGTGCCAGCAGTTTAGCAGGTCTCATTACTGAAGCTTTCTTT. It encodes CASSLAGLITEAFF.

The chain carries TRBV25-1 and TRBJ2-7; perhaps TRBD1 as D (6 bases). The CDR3 is made up of 13 amino acids. Germline V gives CDR1 MGHDK, CDR2 SYGVNS. Trimming shortened V by 6 bases and J by 4 bases, and 13 bases separated the two germline ends. CDR3 in DNA: TGTGCCAGCAGCACACAGGGCGGTTACGAGCAGTACTTC. Translating it yields CASSTQGGYEQYF.

V usage is TRBV18 and J usage is TRBJ1-1, with 7 bases lining up with TRBD1. There are 18 residues in the CDR3. The junction had 13 bases not matched to a gene; V was cut back by 3 bases and J by 0 bases. Germline CDR1 reads KGHSH; CDR2 reads LQKENI. The DNA of the CDR3 is TGTGCCAGCTCACCCCGACAGGGAGGTGGGAGAATGAACACTGAAGCTTTCTTT. Amino acids: CASSPRQGGGRMNTEAFF.

The V and J genes are TRBV30 and TRBJ1-1; 8 bases are a match to TRBD1. This CDR3 contains 15 residues. Germline loops: CDR1 GTSNPN, CDR2 SVGIG (reference sequence). V shed 0 bases and J 3 bases; nucleotides not matched to a gene: 6. DNA of the CDR3: TGTGCCTGGAGTGTACGGACAGGGTTGTACACTGAAGCTTTCTTT. Its protein is CAWSVRTGLYTEAFF.

The chain couples TRBV6-6 to TRBJ1-1; D is perhaps TRBD1 (5 bases). Germline CDR1 reads MNHNY; CDR2 reads SVGAGI (reference sequence). This CDR3 has 11 amino acids. Trimming removed 10 bases at V and 5 bases at J, with 11 bases between. CDR3 sequence reads: CATSQETEAFF. CDR3 DNA sequence: TGTGCCACCTCACAGGAAACTGAAGCTTTCTTT.

The rearrangement joins TRBV5-6 to TRBJ2-3; 8 nucleotides line up with TRBD2. Per germline, CDR1 SGHDT and CDR2 YYEEEE. The CDR3 totals 16 residues. The junction had 5 bases not matched to a gene; V was cut back by 0 bases and J by 2 bases. CDR3 coding DNA: TGTGCCAGCAGCTTGGTGATAGCGGGGTTCACAGATACGCAGTATTTT. Residues: CASSLVIAGFTDTQYF.

The chain combines TRBV5-1 with TRBJ2-3; D not resolved. The CDR3 covers 12 residues. Germline values: CDR1 SGHRS, CDR2 YFSETQ. V was shortened by 6 bases and J by 3 bases, with 8 bases between the two germline ends. The CDR3 is CASNQETDTQYF. The DNA for the CDR3 is TGCGCCAGCAATCAGGAAACAGATACGCAGTATTTT.

The V gene is TRBV15, the J gene TRBJ2-2; D may correspond to TRBD1 or TRBD2 (6 bases each). Trimming took 5 bases from V and 4 from J, leaving 11 bases between them. Per the germline V gene, CDR1 is LNHNV and CDR2 is YYDKDF (reference sequence). CDR3 length: 14 amino acids. This chain's CDR3 is CATSRLGGTGELFF. The CDR3 DNA reads as TGTGCCACCAGCCGACTAGGGGGCACCGGGGAGCTGTTTTTT.

This clone came up once. This chain links TRBV5-1 with TRBJ2-1; TRBD1 is a possible D gene (5 bases). Germline CDR1 reads SGHRS; CDR2 reads YFSETQ. This CDR3 spans 15 amino acids. V was cut by 1 base and J by 5 bases, with 13 bases left in between. CDR3 sequence: CASSLKGQINNEQFF. DNA for the CDR3: TGCGCCAGCAGCTTGAAAGGACAAATTAACAATGAGCAGTTCTTC.